Reported below is one T cell receptor (beta chain). Its matching antigen is unknown. The data derive from a study of Ad26.COV2.S vaccination and SARS-CoV-2 variants. Whole-study findings and limits: Once vaccination had occurred, spike-specific CD8+ and CD4+ T cell responses reportedly showed substantial breadth. Overall T cell responses may have been underestimated by the analyses of TCR breadth and depth.

Treatment reported: approximately 18 received Ad26.COV2.S at low or high dose, single or two shots; 5 received placebo; per-sample allocation not given. Day 63 after the first vaccine or placebo injection was the time point for sampling. In Boston, an adult donor aged 18-55 years took part. Data came from immunoSEQ multiplex PCR; TCRdb stores just in-frame clones and leaves some out. The table shows roughly 510,000 clones, with roughly 89% occurring only once. The CDR3 is 12 residues long. V lost 4 bases, J lost 4 bases, and 7 bases lay in between. CDR1 and CDR2 (germline): KGHSH, LQKENI. This chain joins TRBV18 and TRBJ2-5; D uncertain. This receptor was taken from a person aged 18 to 65 who received the Ad26.COV2.S COVID-19 vaccine or a placebo. The sample consisted of peripheral blood, taken in a trial of Ad26.COV2.S vaccine versus placebo. The CDR3 region is CASSQGGETQYF. The DNA of the CDR3 is TGTGCCAGCTCACAAGGCGGAGAGACCCAGTACTTC.